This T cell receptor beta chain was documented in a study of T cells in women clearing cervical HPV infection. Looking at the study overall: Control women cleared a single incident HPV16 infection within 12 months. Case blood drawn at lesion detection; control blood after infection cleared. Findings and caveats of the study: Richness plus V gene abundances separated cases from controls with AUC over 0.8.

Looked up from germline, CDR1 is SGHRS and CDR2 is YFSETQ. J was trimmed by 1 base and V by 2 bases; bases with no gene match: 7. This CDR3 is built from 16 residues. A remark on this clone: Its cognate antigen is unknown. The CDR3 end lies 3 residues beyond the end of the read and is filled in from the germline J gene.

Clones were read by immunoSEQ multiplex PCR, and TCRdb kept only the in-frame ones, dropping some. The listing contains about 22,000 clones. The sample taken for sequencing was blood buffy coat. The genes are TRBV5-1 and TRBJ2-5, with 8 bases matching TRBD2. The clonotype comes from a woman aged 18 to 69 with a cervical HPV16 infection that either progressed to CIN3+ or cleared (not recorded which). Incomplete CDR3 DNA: TGCGCCAGCAGCTTCTCATTCGGGGGGGGCCAAGAGACC. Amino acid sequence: CASSFSFGGGQET. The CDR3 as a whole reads CASSFSFGGGQETQYF.